The 2 T cell receptor beta chains below were found in one sample sequenced in a study of cytomegalovirus exposure and HLA in healthy donors. PCR primers comprised 60 Vbeta and 13 Jbeta primers. Sequenced by immunoSEQ multiplex PCR; TCRdb stores in-frame clones only, minus some. The data hold 150,000 to 200,000 clones, with more than 80% observed a single time. The sample comprised PBMCs. These receptors all come from a woman under 30 in good health and CMV-seropositive.

This clone appeared a few times. CDR3 sequence reads: CASSLLAGDNEQFF. CDR3 bases: TGTGCCAGCAGCTTACTGGCAGGGGACAATGAGCAGTTCTTC. This chain links TRBV7-3 with TRBJ2-1; D perhaps matches TRBD1 (6 bases). The CDR3 sequence is 14 residues long. The germline V and J ends were trimmed by 2 bases and 5 bases, with 10 bases remaining between them. CDR1 and CDR2 (germline): SGHTA, FQGTGA.

CDR3 in DNA: TGTGCCAGTAGGGGGGGAAGTGAAGCTTTCTTT. It yields the protein CASRGGSEAFF. The gene calls are TRBV27 and TRBJ1-1; TRBD1 might be the D (6 bases). Germline lookup yields CDR1 MNHEY and CDR2 SMNVEV (reference sequence). V was trimmed by 9 bases and J by 7 bases, leaving 12 bases between them. The CDR3 extends over 11 amino acids.